Presented here are 18 T cell receptor beta chains from one specimen sequenced in a study of OX40 agonist ivuxolimab in advanced cancers. Method: immunoSEQ multiplex PCR; TCRdb's copy keeps in-frame clones and lacks some. This sample has around 20,000 clones, with roughly 70% found just once. Specimen: CD4+ or CD8+ T cells sorted from blood, collected in a trial of the OX40 agonist ivuxolimab. The origin of the receptors is an adult with an advanced solid tumor such as melanoma, head and neck, liver or kidney cancer.

The gene calls are TRBV10-3 and TRBJ2-1, with D perhaps TRBD1 or TRBD2 (5 bases each). Per the germline V gene, CDR1 is ENHRY and CDR2 is SYGVKD. Trimming removed 11 bases at V and 9 bases at J, with 23 bases between. The length of the CDR3 is 14 residues. For the CDR3, the DNA is TGTGCCGCAGAAAGCGGCGTCCGGCAGGGTGAGCAGTTCTTC. It codes for CAAESGVRQGEQFF.

CDR3 DNA: TGCGCCAGCAGCCAAGAGTACCCTAGCGGGAGGGACAATGAGCAGTTCTTC. This translates into CASSQEYPSGRDNEQFF. The chain employs TRBV4-1 and TRBJ2-1; 12 nucleotides agree with TRBD2. V lost 0 bases to trimming and J lost 5 bases; unmatched junction nucleotides: 5. CDR3 length: 17 amino acids. Germline V gene data show CDR1 as MGHRA and CDR2 as YSYEKL.

J is TRBJ2-3 and V is TRBV11-2; D is possibly TRBD1 (5 bases). CDR1 SGHAT and CDR2 FQNNGV come from the germline V gene. Trimming took off 1 base at V and 11 bases at J, with 19 bases between the two ends. The CDR3 is 15 residues long. Here the CDR3 reads CASSLAYSPQGGQYF. CDR3 sequence (DNA): TGTGCCAGCAGCTTAGCGTACAGCCCCCAGGGCGGGCAGTATTTT.

This chain connects TRBV2 to TRBJ1-4; the D gene is possibly TRBD1 (6 bases). Looked up from germline, CDR1 is SNHLY and CDR2 is FYNNEI. CDR3 length equals 16 residues. V was pared by 3 bases and J by 0 bases, with 11 bases between. The CDR3 protein is CASSEADSPTNEKLFF. The CDR3, as DNA: TGTGCCAGCAGTGAGGCGGACAGTCCAACTAATGAAAAACTGTTTTTT.

The chain links TRBV10-2 to TRBJ2-3, with D uncertain. Trimming removed 3 bases from V and 3 bases from J, with 22 bases in between. The CDR3 extends over 18 amino acids. Germline CDR1 and CDR2: WSHSY and SAAADI. The DNA for the CDR3 is TGCGCCAGCAGTGAACGTGGCGGAGTAATACCCTGGACAGATACGCAGTATTTT. Translation: CASSERGGVIPWTDTQYF.

This sequence joins TRBV2 and TRBJ2-1, with D possibly matching TRBD1 (6 bases). The CDR3 length is 13 residues. Looked up from germline, CDR1 is SNHLY and CDR2 is FYNNEI. The germline V and J ends were trimmed by 2 bases and 8 bases, with 10 bases remaining between them. Here the CDR3 DNA reads TGTGCCAGCAGTGAATACAGGGCAGATGAGCAGTTCTTC. It encodes CASSEYRADEQFF.

The chain is built from TRBV11-2 and TRBJ2-5; 8 bases are a match to TRBD1. The CDR3 contains 16 residues. Germline CDR1 and CDR2: SGHAT and FQNNGV. J was trimmed by 5 bases and V by 1 base; bases with no gene match: 9. The CDR3 region has the DNA TGTGCCAGCAGCTTAGTGAGCACAGGGGGGTGGGAGACCCAGTACTTC. Translation gives CASSLVSTGGWETQYF.

CDR3: CASREREDTYNEQFF. The CDR3 coding sequence is TGTGCCAGCAGGGAGCGGGAGGATACCTACAATGAGCAGTTCTTC. The V gene is TRBV28, the J gene TRBJ2-1, with 9 nucleotides matching TRBD2. The CDR3 contains 15 residues. CDR1 and CDR2 from the germline V gene are MDHEN and SYDVKM. After removal of 6 bases from V and 2 bases from J, the junction contained 5 bases not matched to a gene.

The CDR3 spells CASSLPSSWEQFF. The CDR3 DNA sequence: TGTGCCAGCAGTTTACCTAGTAGTTGGGAGCAGTTCTTC. The rearrangement uses TRBV28 and TRBJ2-1; no firm D call. The V and J ends lost 2 bases and 10 bases respectively, with 12 bases between them. Germline V gene lookup returns CDR1 MDHEN and CDR2 SYDVKM. This CDR3 has 13 residues. Full variable domain (remainder filled in from reference TRBV28 and TRBJ2-1): DVKVTQSSRYLVKRTGEKVFLECVQDMDHENMFWYRQDPGLGLRLIYFSYDVKMKEKGDIPEGYSVSREKKERFSLILESASTNQTSMYLCASSLPSSWEQFFGPGTRLTVL.

The rearrangement links TRBV6-1 to TRBJ1-5, with 7 positions matching TRBD1. Germline V lookup: CDR1 MNHNS, CDR2 SASEGT. Trimming at V came to 2 bases and at J to 1 base, leaving 8 bases not matched to a gene. The CDR3 contains 17 residues. This CDR3 is CASSERTGVISNQPQHF. CDR3 DNA: TGTGCCAGCAGTGAACGCACAGGGGTTATCAGCAATCAGCCCCAGCATTTT.

The chain employs TRBV19 and TRBJ2-7; D perhaps matches TRBD1 (5 bases). CDR3 length: 14 amino acids. Germline lookup yields CDR1 LNHDA and CDR2 SQIVND (reference sequence). With 5 bases removed from V and 6 bases from J, the gap between germline ends came to 17 bases. CDR3: CASSASVWGGEQYF. The CDR3, as DNA: TGTGCCAGTAGTGCCAGTGTTTGGGGCGGCGAGCAGTACTTC.

The chain recombines TRBV9 with TRBJ1-2; D possibly corresponds to TRBD1 (5 bases). Germline values: CDR1 SGDLS, CDR2 YYNGEE. The germline V and J ends were trimmed by 0 bases and 3 bases, with 18 bases remaining between them. The CDR3 sequence is 17 residues long. The CDR3, as DNA: TGTGCCAGCAGCGTAGGAGCAGGGTTCGGCGGCGACTATGGCTACACCTTC. Translating gives CASSVGAGFGGDYGYTF.

This clone was seen a handful of times. The chain links TRBV2 to TRBJ2-7; TRBD1 aligns across 10 bases. The junction had 17 bases not matched to a gene; V was cut back by 7 bases and J by 2 bases. Germline V CDR1 and CDR2: SNHLY, FYNNEI. The CDR3 covers 18 residues. As DNA, the CDR3 is TGTGCCAGCATTAGGCGACAGGGGGCCGGGGAAAGTCCCTACGAGCAGTACTTC. This gives the protein CASIRRQGAGESPYEQYF.

V and J are TRBV5-5 and TRBJ1-5; TRBD1 aligns across 10 bases. The CDR3 is 13 residues long. Germline V CDR1 and CDR2: SGHKS, YYEKEE (reference sequence). V trimming: 4 bases; J trimming: 9 bases; junction bases outside the gene matches: 4. CDR3 coding DNA: TGTGCCAGCAGCACGACAGGGGGCCCGCCCCAGCATTTT. Translating it yields CASSTTGGPPQHF.

This sequence joins TRBV27 and TRBJ2-7; TRBD1 matches at 8 bases. There are 15 residues in the CDR3. V gave up 5 bases and J gave up 4 bases; unmatched junction bases: 10. Germline CDR1 MNHEY, CDR2 SMNVEV (reference sequence). The CDR3 DNA reads as TGTGCCAGCAGTCCATACGGACAGGGAATTTACGAGCAGTACTTC. This encodes CASSPYGQGIYEQYF.

For the CDR3, the DNA is TGTGCCAGCACGGATCAGGGGGTTTGGAACACTGAAGCTTTCTTT. It translates to CASTDQGVWNTEAFF. The V and J genes are TRBV19 and TRBJ1-1, with 7 bases fitting TRBD1. The CDR3 contains 15 residues. Trimming removed 9 bases from V and 1 base from J; junction bases left unmatched: 11. Germline V gives CDR1 LNHDA, CDR2 SQIVND (reference sequence).

The gene calls are TRBV4-2 and TRBJ1-5, with 8 bases aligning to TRBD1. V lost 0 bases to trimming and J lost 4 bases; unmatched junction nucleotides: 5. CDR3 length: 16 amino acids. CDR1 is LGHNA and CDR2 is YNFKEQ in the germline V gene. The CDR3 sequence is CASSQEGTGRNQPQHF. DNA for the CDR3: TGTGCCAGCAGCCAAGAAGGGACAGGCCGAAATCAGCCCCAGCATTTT.

This chain uses TRBV28 with TRBJ2-1; 7 bases agree with TRBD1. Trimming at V came to 6 bases and at J to 7 bases, leaving 12 bases not matched to a gene. The V gene's germline CDR1 is MDHEN and CDR2 SYDVKM. CDR3 size: 15 residues. CDR3 sequence reads: CASRNKAGGQNEQFF. The CDR3, as DNA: TGTGCCAGCAGAAACAAAGCAGGGGGTCAGAATGAGCAGTTCTTC.